These T cell receptor beta chains were read from a single sample in a study of blood T cell repertoires in COVID-19. Only in-frame clones appear in the TCRdb table, and some are missing; sequencing was by immunoSEQ multiplex PCR. The sample records a few hundred thousand clones, around 84% being singletons. The source material was peripheral blood. These receptors originate from a woman between 65 and 79 years old with active or convalescent COVID-19. The CDR3 runs from the conserved cysteine through the conserved F or W. The D gene is left open where the match is weak. Rows may omit the clone size; those that give it use once, few, many or a size class.

>TRBJ2-3|.|TRBV14|TRBD2
CASSQDSGGNTDTQYF
TGTGCCAGCAGCCAAGATAGCGGGGGAAACACAGATACGCAGTATTTT
>TRBJ1-1|.|TRBV4-3|TRBD1
CASSQDLTGASAFF
TGCGCCAGCAGCCAAGATCTCACAGGGGCGTCGGCTTTCTTT
>TRBJ1-1|once|TRBV5-1|.
CASSAGGVGTEAFF
TGCGCCAGCAGCGCGGGCGGGGTAGGAACTGAAGCTTTCTTT
>TRBJ2-3|few|TRBV5-8|TRBD1
CASSPGGTGGDTQYF
TGTGCCAGCAGCCCGGGCGGGACAGGGGGAGATACGCAGTATTTT
>TRBJ1-1|.|TRBV10-3|.
CAISKGTTQEAFF
TGTGCCATCAGTAAGGGGACAACCCAAGAAGCTTTCTTT
>TRBJ1-5|.|TRBV19|TRBD1
CASSAPLTGGGHQPQHF
TGTGCCAGTAGTGCCCCCCTAACAGGGGGGGGACATCAGCCCCAGCATTTT
>TRBJ1-1|.|TRBV9|.
CASSVAGRVDTEAFF
TGTGCCAGCAGCGTAGCGGGCAGGGTTGATACCGAAGCTTTCTTT
>TRBJ2-7|.|TRBV27|.
CASSSLIPYEQYF
TGTGCCAGCAGTTCCCTTATTCCCTACGAGCAGTACTTC
>TRBJ2-7|.|TRBV7-2|TRBD2
CASSLRATSGALTTYEQYF
TGTGCCAGCAGCTTAAGGGCGACTAGCGGGGCCCTAACCACCTACGAGCAGTACTTC
>TRBJ1-6|.|TRBV5-6|TRBD1
CASSLDRGNNSPLHF
TGTGCCAGCAGCTTGGACAGGGGGAATAATTCACCCCTCCACTTT
>TRBJ1-1|.|TRBV3-1/TRBV3-2|.
CASRLTANTEAFF
TGTGCCAGCAGACTGACAGCGAACACTGAAGCTTTCTTT
>TRBJ2-2|.|TRBV6-5|.
CASSSGDTGELFF
TGTGCCAGCAGCTCGGGTGACACCGGGGAGCTGTTTTTT
>TRBJ2-2|once|TRBV27|.
CASTQTGELFF
TGTGCCAGCACACAAACCGGGGAGCTGTTTTTT
>TRBJ2-1|.|TRBV5-4|TRBD2
CASSLAQRGGQEQFF
TGTGCCAGCAGCTTGGCTCAGCGGGGGGGTCAGGAGCAGTTCTTC
>TRBJ1-2|.|TRBV5-1|.
CASTPGGATLYGYTF
TGCGCCTCAACTCCCGGGGGGGCCACTCTCTATGGCTACACCTTC
>TRBJ2-1|.|TRBV12-5|.
CASGSATAPLGNEQFF
TGTGCTAGTGGCTCTGCGACAGCTCCGTTGGGAAATGAGCAGTTCTTC
>TRBJ1-2|.|TRBV6-6|.
CASSYSAAGGYTF
TGTGCCAGCAGTTACTCGGCCGCAGGTGGCTACACCTTC
>TRBJ2-7|.|TRBV5-1|TRBD1
CASSAETGPYEQYF
TGCGCCAGCAGCGCGGAGACAGGGCCCTACGAGCAGTACTTC
>TRBJ1-2|.|TRBV3-1/TRBV3-2|TRBD1
CASKRQGASLYGYTF
TGTGCCAGCAAAAGACAGGGAGCGTCGTTATATGGCTACACCTTC
>TRBJ1-1|.|TRBV9|TRBD1
CASSVGAGGVGEAFF
TGTGCCAGCAGCGTAGGGGCAGGGGGCGTTGGTGAAGCTTTCTTT
>TRBJ2-3|few|TRBV4-3|TRBD1
CASSLDRVRTDTQYF
TGCGCCAGCAGCCTTGACAGGGTGCGCACAGATACGCAGTATTTT
>TRBJ2-2|.|TRBV4-2|.
CASSRGEAGTGELFF
TGTGCCAGCAGCCGGGGGGAGGCCGGTACCGGGGAGCTGTTTTTT